The 16 T cell receptor beta chains below were found in one sample sequenced in a study of cytomegalovirus exposure and HLA in healthy donors. PCR involved 60 Vbeta and 13 Jbeta primers. Here immunoSEQ multiplex PCR was the method, and the copy in TCRdb shows in-frame clones only, minus some. The sample data list about 130,000 clones. The sequenced material came from PBMCs. Every receptor here comes from a man aged 25 to 45 in good health and CMV-seronegative.

The gene calls are TRBV6-1 and TRBJ2-5; D remains unclear. Per germline, CDR1 MNHNS and CDR2 SASEGT. V lost 1 base, J lost 2 bases, and 5 bases lay in between. CDR3 size: 13 residues. The CDR3 is CASSEVRQETQYF. The DNA of the CDR3 is TGTGCCAGCAGTGAAGTCCGGCAAGAGACCCAGTACTTC.

The V call is TRBV19, the J call TRBJ2-2; TRBD2 agrees at 14 bases. Unmatched junction bases numbered 8, after V lost 3 bases and J lost 5 bases. This CDR3 region has 18 residues. Germline V gene lookup returns CDR1 LNHDA and CDR2 SQIVND (reference sequence). The CDR3 DNA reads TGTGCCAGTAGTATCCAGGGACTAGCGGGAGCTCGAACCGGGGAGCTGTTTTTT. This gives the protein CASSIQGLAGARTGELFF.

V is TRBV30 and J is TRBJ1-6, with D maybe TRBD1 (5 bases). CDR1 GTSNPN and CDR2 SVGIG come from the germline V gene (reference sequence). Trimming removed 2 bases at V and 0 bases at J, with 11 bases between. The CDR3 is 16 residues long. The CDR3 sequence is CAWSPYDSSYNSPLHF. The DNA of the CDR3 is TGTGCCTGGAGTCCATATGACAGCTCCTATAATTCACCCCTCCACTTT.

This chain joins TRBV27 and TRBJ1-1; tentatively, D is TRBD1 (6 bases). The germline V gene encodes CDR1 MNHEY and CDR2 SMNVEV (reference sequence). This CDR3 spans 13 amino acids. V lost 1 base and J lost 4, with 7 bases in between. Written as DNA, the CDR3 is TGTGCCAGCAGTTTATTAGGGGGCACTGAAGCTTTCTTT. Translated: CASSLLGGTEAFF.

V usage is TRBV7-8 and J usage is TRBJ2-7; a possible D gene is TRBD2 (6 bases). This CDR3 region has 16 residues. CDR1 and CDR2 (germline): SGHVS, FQNEAQ. Trimming took off 2 bases at V and 3 bases at J, with 17 bases between the two ends. CDR3 in DNA: TGTGCCAGCAGCTTAATGCGGGGCGGGGCCGACTACGAGCAGTACTTC. Protein sequence: CASSLMRGGADYEQYF.

A note on this clone: The junction does not match germline at one end; this may be a read error. Other nucleotide sequences from this sample produce the same CDR3. The chain recombines TRBV5-6 with TRBJ1-5; TRBD1 might be the D (5 bases). In germline, CDR1 is SGHDT, CDR2 YYEEEE. The CDR3 consists of 15 residues. CDR3 bases: TGCGCCAGCAGTTGGGGGGGTTATAGCAATCAGCCCCAGCATTTT. It codes for CASSWGGYSNQPQHF.

The gene calls are TRBV4-1 and TRBJ2-1, with 8 bases lining up with TRBD1. CDR1 MGHRA and CDR2 YSYEKL come from the germline V gene. The V and J ends lost 4 bases and 4 bases, in that order; junction bases with no gene match: 9. The CDR3 runs 16 residues. The CDR3 DNA sequence: TGCGCCAGCAGCCTACGGGACAGGAGTGTGTACAATGAGCAGTTCTTC. Translating it yields CASSLRDRSVYNEQFF.

V gene TRBV4-1 combines with J gene TRBJ2-3; 10 bases are shared with TRBD1. Germline CDR1 reads MGHRA; CDR2 reads YSYEKL. This CDR3 region has 15 residues. J was trimmed by 4 bases and V by 1 base; bases with no gene match: 2. The CDR3 nucleotides are TGCGCCAGCAGCCAAGGACAGGGGGCCGCAGATACGCAGTATTTT. Residues: CASSQGQGAADTQYF.

The J gene is TRBJ1-1, the V gene TRBV5-6; no reliable D call. Germline CDR1 is SGHDT and CDR2 is YYEEEE. This CDR3 is built from 15 residues. V shed 3 bases and J shed 0 bases, with 12 bases lying between them. CDR3 loop: CASSSLRRVNTEAFF. The CDR3 coding sequence is TGTGCCAGCAGCTCCTTGCGACGGGTGAACACTGAAGCTTTCTTT.

The chain joins TRBV27 to TRBJ2-1; 7 positions match TRBD2. Unmatched junction bases numbered 5, after V lost 8 bases and J lost 4 bases. CDR3 length: 13 amino acids. The germline V gene has CDR1 MNHEY and CDR2 SMNVEV (reference sequence). CDR3 region: CASRDYLYNEQFF. DNA of the CDR3: TGTGCCAGCCGGGACTACCTATACAATGAGCAGTTCTTC.

The chain uses TRBV29-1 and TRBJ2-1; perhaps TRBD2 as D (5 bases). This CDR3 spans 13 amino acids. In germline, CDR1 is SQVTM, CDR2 ANQGSEA. Trimming removed 3 bases at V and 0 bases at J, with 6 bases between. The DNA for the CDR3 is TGCAGCGTTGATACTAGCTCCTACAATGAGCAGTTCTTC. The encoded protein is CSVDTSSYNEQFF.

The chain carries TRBV28 and TRBJ1-5, with D perhaps matching TRBD1 (6 bases). Germline V gene data show CDR1 as MDHEN and CDR2 as SYDVKM. V dropped 7 bases and J dropped 2 bases, with 21 bases sitting between them. The CDR3 spans 17 residues. The CDR3 sequence: CASIEVSGGQGNQPQHF. Here the CDR3 DNA reads TGTGCCAGCATTGAAGTCTCCGGGGGGCAGGGCAATCAGCCCCAGCATTTT.

This chain connects TRBV7-9 to TRBJ1-2, with TRBD1 matching over 7 bases. This CDR3 contains 16 residues. J was trimmed by 4 bases and V by 5 bases; bases with no gene match: 13. The germline gives CDR1 SEHNR, CDR2 FQNEAQ (reference sequence). The CDR3 region is CASSPAYSPGGYGYTF. Written as DNA, the CDR3 is TGTGCCAGCAGCCCTGCTTATAGTCCAGGGGGCTATGGCTACACCTTC.

V and J are TRBV6-1 and TRBJ2-7; TRBD1 matches 12 bases. V trimming: 1 base; J trimming: 6 bases; junction bases outside the gene matches: 4. This CDR3 spans 15 amino acids. Germline lookup yields CDR1 MNHNS and CDR2 SASEGT. The CDR3 sequence is CASSEVGDRGREQYF. CDR3 bases: TGTGCCAGCAGTGAAGTTGGGGACAGGGGGCGCGAGCAGTACTTC.

V and J are TRBV2 and TRBJ2-5; D possibly corresponds to TRBD1 (6 bases). V lost 6 bases to trimming and J lost 0 bases, with 11 bases between them. Per germline, CDR1 SNHLY and CDR2 FYNNEI. The CDR3 is 14 residues long. The CDR3 region is CASSAGQHQETQYF. CDR3 DNA: TGTGCCAGCAGCGCCGGACAGCACCAAGAGACCCAGTACTTC.

The chain links TRBV10-3 to TRBJ2-1; no firm D call. Germline assignment: CDR1 ENHRY and CDR2 SYGVKD. The CDR3 is made up of 13 amino acids. Trimming stripped 3 bases from V and 5 bases from J, with 8 bases between. The CDR3 DNA follows: TGTGCCATCAGTGAAAACAGAGACAATGAGCAGTTCTTC. This gives the protein CAISENRDNEQFF.